The T cell receptor beta chain under discussion was sequenced for a study of cytomegalovirus exposure and HLA in healthy donors. Regarding the study as a whole: An analysis that was carried out later associated 15,000 to 20,000 TCR beta sequences with HLA alleles at 0.05 false discovery rate.

The CDR3 is made up of 15 amino acids. CDR1 and CDR2 (germline): MDHEN, SYDVKM. The V and J ends lost 3 bases and 4 bases respectively, with 12 bases between them. Primers: 60 Vbeta forward and 13 Jbeta reverse. Assay used: immunoSEQ multiplex PCR; TCRdb lists only in-frame clones, some missing. The sample shows about 160,000 clones, roughly four fifths of them seen only once. Of note for this clone: Its antigen is not known.

This TCR came from a female donor in good health and CMV-seronegative. The chain uses TRBV28 and TRBJ1-4; D unresolved. Sequences were obtained from PBMCs. Here the CDR3 DNA reads TGTGCCAGCAGTTTCGGAGAGATGGGTAATGAAAAACTGTTTTTT. Its translation is CASSFGEMGNEKLFF.